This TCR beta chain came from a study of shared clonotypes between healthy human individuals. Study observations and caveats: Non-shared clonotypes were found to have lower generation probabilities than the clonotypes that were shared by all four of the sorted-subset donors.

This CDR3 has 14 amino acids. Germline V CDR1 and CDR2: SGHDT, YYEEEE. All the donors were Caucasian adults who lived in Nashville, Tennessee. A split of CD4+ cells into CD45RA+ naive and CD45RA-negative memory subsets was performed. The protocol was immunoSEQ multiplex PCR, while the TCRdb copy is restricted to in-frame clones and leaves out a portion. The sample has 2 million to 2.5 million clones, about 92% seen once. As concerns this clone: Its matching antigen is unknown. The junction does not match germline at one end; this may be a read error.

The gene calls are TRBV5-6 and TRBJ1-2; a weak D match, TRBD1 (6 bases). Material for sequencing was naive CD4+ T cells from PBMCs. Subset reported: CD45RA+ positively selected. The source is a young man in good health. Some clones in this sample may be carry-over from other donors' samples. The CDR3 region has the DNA TGTGCCAGCAGTACCTACAGGGTTCTCTATGCCTACACCTTC. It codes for CASSTYRVLYAYTF.